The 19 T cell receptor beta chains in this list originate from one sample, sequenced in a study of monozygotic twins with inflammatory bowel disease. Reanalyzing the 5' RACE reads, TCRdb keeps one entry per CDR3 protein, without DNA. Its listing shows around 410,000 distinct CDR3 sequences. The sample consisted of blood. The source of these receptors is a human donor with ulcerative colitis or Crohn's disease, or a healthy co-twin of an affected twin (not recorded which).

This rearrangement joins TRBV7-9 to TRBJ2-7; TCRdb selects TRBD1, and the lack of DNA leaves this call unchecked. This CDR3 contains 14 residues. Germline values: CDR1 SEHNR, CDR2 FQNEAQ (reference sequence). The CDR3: CASSTRDASYEQYF.

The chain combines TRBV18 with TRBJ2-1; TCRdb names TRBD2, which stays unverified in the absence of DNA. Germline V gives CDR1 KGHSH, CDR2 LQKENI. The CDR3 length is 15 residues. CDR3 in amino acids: CASSQPSGSVDEQFF.

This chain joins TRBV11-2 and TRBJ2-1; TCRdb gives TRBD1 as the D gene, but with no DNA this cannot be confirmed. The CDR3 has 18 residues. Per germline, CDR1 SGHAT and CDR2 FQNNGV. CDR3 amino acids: CASSLGGGWGSIYNEQFF.

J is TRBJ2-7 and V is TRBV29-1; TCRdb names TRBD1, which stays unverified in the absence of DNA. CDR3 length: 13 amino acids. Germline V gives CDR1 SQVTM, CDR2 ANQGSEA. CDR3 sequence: CSVRQGGFYEQYF.

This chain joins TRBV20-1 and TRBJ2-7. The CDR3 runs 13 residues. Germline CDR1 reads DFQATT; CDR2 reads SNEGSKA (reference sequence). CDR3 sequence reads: CSARDLSPYEQYF.

CDR3: CASSATPVETQYF. V is TRBV2 and J is TRBJ2-5. CDR1 is SNHLY and CDR2 is FYNNEI in the germline V gene. This CDR3 spans 13 amino acids. Full variable domain (missing parts from reference TRBV2 and TRBJ2-5): EPEVTQTPSHQVTQMGQEVILRCVPISNHLYFYWYRQILGQKVEFLVSFYNNEISEKSEIFDDQFSVERPDGSNFTLKIRSTKLEDSAMYFCASSATPVETQYFGPGTRLLVL.

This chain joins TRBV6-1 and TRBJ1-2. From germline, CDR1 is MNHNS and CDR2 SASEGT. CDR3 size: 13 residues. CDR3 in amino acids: CASSEARVLGYTF.

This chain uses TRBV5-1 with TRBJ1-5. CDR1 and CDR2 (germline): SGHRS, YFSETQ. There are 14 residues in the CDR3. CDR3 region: CASSLDPSNQPQHF.

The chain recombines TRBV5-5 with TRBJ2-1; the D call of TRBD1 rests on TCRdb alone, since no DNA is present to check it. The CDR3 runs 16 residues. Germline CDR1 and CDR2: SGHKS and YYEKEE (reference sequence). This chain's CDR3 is CASSLEAGTDYNEQFF.

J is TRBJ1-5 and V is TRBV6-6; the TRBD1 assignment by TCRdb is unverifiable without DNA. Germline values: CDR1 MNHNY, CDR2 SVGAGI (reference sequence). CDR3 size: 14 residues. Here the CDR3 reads CASRETGNNQPQHF.

The CDR3 sequence is CASSFKGEDIQYF. J is TRBJ2-4 and V is TRBV12-3 or TRBV12-4. This CDR3 region has 13 residues.

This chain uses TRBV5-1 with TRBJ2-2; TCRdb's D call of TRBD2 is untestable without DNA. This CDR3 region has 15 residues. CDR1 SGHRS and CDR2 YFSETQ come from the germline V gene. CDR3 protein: CASSSRDLNPGELFF.

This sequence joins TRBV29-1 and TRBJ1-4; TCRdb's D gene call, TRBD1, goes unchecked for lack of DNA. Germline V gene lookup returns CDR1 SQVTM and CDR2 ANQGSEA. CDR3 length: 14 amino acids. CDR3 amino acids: CSVVTGLANEKLFF.

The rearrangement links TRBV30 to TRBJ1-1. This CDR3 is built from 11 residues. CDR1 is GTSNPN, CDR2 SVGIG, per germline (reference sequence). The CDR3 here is CAWHPTVEAFF.

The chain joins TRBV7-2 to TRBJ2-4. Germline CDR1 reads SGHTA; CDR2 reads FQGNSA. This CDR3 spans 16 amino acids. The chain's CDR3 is CASSLALAEPKNIQYF.

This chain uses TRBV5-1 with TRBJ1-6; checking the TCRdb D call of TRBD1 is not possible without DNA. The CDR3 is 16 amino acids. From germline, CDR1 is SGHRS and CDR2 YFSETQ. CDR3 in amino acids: CASSLAPGQSNSPLHF.

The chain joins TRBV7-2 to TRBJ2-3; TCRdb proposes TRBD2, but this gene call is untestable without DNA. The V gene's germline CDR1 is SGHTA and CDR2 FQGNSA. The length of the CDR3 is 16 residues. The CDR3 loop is CATAISLAGGTDTQYF.

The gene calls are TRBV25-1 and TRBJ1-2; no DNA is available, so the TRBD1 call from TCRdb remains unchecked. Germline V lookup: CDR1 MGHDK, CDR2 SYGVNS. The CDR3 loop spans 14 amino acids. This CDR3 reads CASSEQGGNYGYTF.

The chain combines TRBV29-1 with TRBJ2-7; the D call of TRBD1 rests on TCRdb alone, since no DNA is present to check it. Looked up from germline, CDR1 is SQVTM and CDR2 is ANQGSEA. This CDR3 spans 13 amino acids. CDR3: CSVGTQGAYEQYF.